A single TCR beta chain is shown here with its context. TCRdb's table, derived via immunoSEQ multiplex PCR, lists solely in-frame clones and lacks some. The profile shows under 95,000 clones, about nine tenths of them singletons. This sample is drawn from a study of T cell changes during pregnancy in multiple sclerosis. Here the sequenced sample was peripheral blood, taken after pregnancy. The clonotype comes from a female donor in good health, enrolled as a control in a pregnancy study.

The DNA for the CDR3 is TGTGCCAGCCCGCGGACAGAAGCTTTCTTT. Translating it yields CASPRTEAFF. This rearrangement joins TRBV21-1 to TRBJ1-1; the table names TRBD1, a call not compared with the DNA. TRBV21-1 is marked as a pseudogene. The CDR3 is 10 amino acids.